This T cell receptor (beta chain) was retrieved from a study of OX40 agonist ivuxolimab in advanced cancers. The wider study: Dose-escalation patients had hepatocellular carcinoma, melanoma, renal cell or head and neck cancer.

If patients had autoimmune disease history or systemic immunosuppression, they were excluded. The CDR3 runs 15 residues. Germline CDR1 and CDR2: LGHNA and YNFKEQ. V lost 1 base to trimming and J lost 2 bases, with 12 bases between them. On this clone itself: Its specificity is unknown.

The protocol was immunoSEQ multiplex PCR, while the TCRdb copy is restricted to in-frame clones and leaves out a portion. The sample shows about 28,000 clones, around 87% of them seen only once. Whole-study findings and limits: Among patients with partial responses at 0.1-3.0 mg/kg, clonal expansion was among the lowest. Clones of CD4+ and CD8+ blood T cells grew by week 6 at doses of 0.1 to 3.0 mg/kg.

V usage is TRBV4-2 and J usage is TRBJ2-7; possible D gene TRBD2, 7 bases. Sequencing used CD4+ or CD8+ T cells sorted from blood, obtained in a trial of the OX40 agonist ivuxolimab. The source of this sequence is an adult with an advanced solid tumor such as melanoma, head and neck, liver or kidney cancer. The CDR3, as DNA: TGTGCCAGCAGCCAAGGTTGGGGGGGCACCTACGAGCAGTACTTC. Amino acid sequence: CASSQGWGGTYEQYF.